The 28 T cell receptor beta chains given below trace back to one sample, sequenced in a study of human thymus T cells. This table comes from immunoSEQ multiplex PCR, and its TCRdb copy is limited to in-frame clones, with some not included. The data contain tens of thousands of clones, 94% of them singletons. The specimen was blood. The receptors originated from a boy in the first two years of life with a congenital heart defect but otherwise immunologically healthy.

The V gene is TRBV2, the J gene TRBJ1-2, with D uncertain. The CDR3 covers 13 residues. Trimming removed 2 bases from V and 1 base from J, with 5 bases in between. Germline CDR1 is SNHLY and CDR2 is FYNNEI. The CDR3 loop reads CASSELYNYGYTF. The CDR3 DNA reads TGTGCCAGCAGTGAACTCTATAACTATGGCTACACCTTC.

This chain links TRBV28 with TRBJ2-3, with 7 bases identical to TRBD1. With 7 bases clipped from V and 4 bases from J, the junction kept 5 bases outside the gene matches. The CDR3 spans 13 residues. CDR1 MDHEN and CDR2 SYDVKM come from the germline V gene. In nucleotides, the CDR3 is TGTGCCAGCAACGCAGGGGGTGCAGATACGCAGTATTTT. Its protein product is CASNAGGADTQYF.

This sequence joins TRBV18 and TRBJ1-2; D gene uncertain. Germline-derived CDR1 and CDR2 are KGHSH and LQKENI. V was clipped by 5 bases and J by 2 bases, with 12 bases between them. The CDR3 totals 14 residues. CDR3 nucleotides: TGTGCCAGCTCATCGACTGGGCCCAACTATGGCTACACCTTC. This sequence encodes CASSSTGPNYGYTF.

This clone was seen once. The chain is built from TRBV7-4 and TRBJ2-7; 8 nucleotides line up with TRBD2. The CDR3 totals 13 residues. Germline loops: CDR1 SGHVT, CDR2 SQSDAQ. With 4 bases clipped from V and 6 bases from J, the junction kept 5 bases outside the gene matches. The CDR3 spells CASSCPAGVEQYF. CDR3 sequence (DNA): TGTGCCAGCAGCTGCCCAGCGGGGGTCGAGCAGTACTTC.

The V gene is TRBV28, the J gene TRBJ2-7; TRBD2 is a possible D gene (5 bases). Germline CDR1 is MDHEN and CDR2 is SYDVKM. This CDR3 contains 14 residues. Trimming pared 0 bases from V and 0 bases from J, leaving 6 bases between. CDR3: CASSLWGSSYEQYF. For the CDR3, the DNA is TGTGCCAGCAGTTTATGGGGGAGCTCCTACGAGCAGTACTTC.

The chain joins TRBV11-3 to TRBJ2-1; 8 bases line up with TRBD1. The germline V gene encodes CDR1 SGHNT and CDR2 YENEEA. This CDR3 has 13 residues. V shed 5 bases, J shed 6 bases, and the junction held 3 bases outside the gene matches. CDR3 loop: CASSPTGGNEQFF. The CDR3 DNA follows: TGTGCCAGCAGCCCCACAGGGGGCAATGAGCAGTTCTTC.

V is TRBV7-9 and J is TRBJ2-7, with 9 nucleotides matching TRBD2. V was pared by 4 bases and J by 3 bases, with 10 bases of the junction left unmatched. CDR3 length equals 16 residues. Germline-derived CDR1 and CDR2 are SEHNR and FQNEAQ (reference sequence). This CDR3 reads CASSSAVPRGGYEQYF. The CDR3 DNA reads as TGTGCCAGCAGCTCCGCCGTGCCGCGGGGGGGCTACGAGCAGTACTTC.

The chain uses TRBV7-3 and TRBJ2-7; 11 bases align to TRBD2. V shed 0 bases, J shed 2 bases, and the junction held 0 bases outside the gene matches. Germline V gene lookup returns CDR1 SGHTA and CDR2 FQGTGA. This CDR3 contains 15 residues. Here the CDR3 reads CASSLTSGGAYEQYF. The DNA of the CDR3 is TGTGCCAGCAGCTTAACTAGCGGGGGGGCCTACGAGCAGTACTTC. Full variable domain (outside the CDR3, taken from reference TRBV7-3 and TRBJ2-7): GAGVSQTPSNKVTEKGKYVELRCDPISGHTALYWYRQSLGQGPEFLIYFQGTGAADDSGLPNDRFFAVRPEGSVSTLKIQRTERGDSAVYLCASSLTSGGAYEQYFGPGTRLTVT.

The V call is TRBV6-5, the J call TRBJ1-2, with a tentative D call TRBD1 (6 bases). The CDR3 has 14 residues. From germline, CDR1 is MNHEY and CDR2 SVGAGI. The germline V and J ends were trimmed by 4 bases and 6 bases, with 15 bases remaining between them. The DNA for the CDR3 is TGTGCCAGCAGTTCGAGGGGGAGGTGGGATGGCTACACCTTC. It codes for CASSSRGRWDGYTF.

Worth noting for this clone: Other DNA sequences in this sample translate to the same CDR3. The CDR3 spells CASRPVRGGTEAFF. CDR3 DNA: TGTGCCAGTAGACCCGTGCGGGGAGGCACTGAAGCTTTCTTT. The chain recombines TRBV28 with TRBJ1-1; no clear D gene. The CDR3 runs to 14 residues. The V end was cut by 9 bases, the J end by 4 bases, with 18 bases between. CDR1 and CDR2 from the germline V gene are MDHEN and SYDVKM.

This sequence joins TRBV9 and TRBJ2-1, with D perhaps given as TRBD1 or TRBD2 (5 bases each). The ends were cut back, 1 base at V and 8 bases at J, with 16 bases in the middle. This CDR3 is built from 15 residues. Germline V gene sequence: CDR1 SGDLS, CDR2 YYNGEE. CDR3 bases: TGTGCCAGCAGCGTAAGGGACCCCATTTGGGATGAGCAGTTCTTC. It codes for CASSVRDPIWDEQFF.

The chain is built from TRBV5-6 and TRBJ2-5; D unclear. CDR3 length equals 16 residues. Germline V gene sequence: CDR1 SGHDT, CDR2 YYEEEE. Trimming took 4 bases from V and 1 from J, leaving 17 bases between them. The CDR3 here is CASSPYRRRAQETQYF. The CDR3, as DNA: TGTGCCAGCAGCCCTTATAGGAGAAGGGCCCAAGAGACCCAGTACTTC.

The CDR3 region is CASSMAGGSISTNEKLFF. The CDR3 nucleotides are TGTGCCAGTAGTATGGCAGGGGGATCTATTTCGACTAATGAAAAACTGTTTTTT. The J gene is TRBJ1-4, the V gene TRBV19, with 7 nucleotides matching TRBD1. The CDR3 runs 18 residues. The germline gives CDR1 LNHDA, CDR2 SQIVND (reference sequence). V trimming: 3 bases; J trimming: 2 bases; junction bases outside the gene matches: 12.

The genes are TRBV5-4 and TRBJ2-5; D is possibly TRBD1 (6 bases). Trimming took off 4 bases at V and 4 bases at J, with 11 bases between the two ends. Germline values: CDR1 SGHNT, CDR2 YYREEE (reference sequence). This CDR3 region has 13 residues. The CDR3 loop reads CASSRPGAETQYF. As DNA, the CDR3 is TGTGCCAGCAGCCGTCCAGGGGCAGAGACCCAGTACTTC.

This chain joins TRBV28 and TRBJ1-4; D unclear. This CDR3 has 13 residues. The germline V gene has CDR1 MDHEN and CDR2 SYDVKM. V shed 3 bases and J shed 10 bases, with 12 bases lying between them. The CDR3 reads CASSLGREVKLFF. The DNA of the CDR3 is TGTGCCAGCAGTTTGGGCCGGGAAGTAAAACTGTTTTTT.

The chain uses TRBV4-3 and TRBJ2-2, with TRBD2 matching 9 bases. Unmatched junction bases numbered 5, after V lost 0 bases and J lost 6 bases. CDR1 is LGHNA and CDR2 is YSLEER in the germline V gene. CDR3 length: 16 amino acids. DNA of the CDR3: TGCGCCAGCAGCCAAGATTCGGGACTAGCTCCCGGGGAGCTGTTTTTT. Its protein is CASSQDSGLAPGELFF.

The V gene is TRBV5-4, the J gene TRBJ2-6; D call uncertain. Germline CDR1 is SGHNT and CDR2 is YYREEE (reference sequence). The V and J ends lost 4 bases and 4 bases respectively, with 6 bases between them. This CDR3 comprises 13 residues. The CDR3 here is CASSPPGANVLTF. The CDR3, as DNA: TGTGCCAGCAGCCCCCCCGGGGCCAACGTCCTGACTTTC.

This clone was observed once. The V and J genes are TRBV7-6 and TRBJ2-5, with D unresolved. The V gene's germline CDR1 is SGHVS and CDR2 FNYEAQ. The CDR3 runs 10 residues. Here the CDR3 reads CSSGQETQYF. CDR3 in DNA: TGTTCATCCGGCCAAGAGACCCAGTACTTC.

The chain couples TRBV28 to TRBJ2-7; 11 nucleotides agree with TRBD2. Germline V gene data show CDR1 as MDHEN and CDR2 as SYDVKM. The V segment lost 0 bases and the J segment 4 bases; nucleotides outside the gene matches: 5. The CDR3 covers 16 residues. CDR3 coding DNA: TGTGCCAGCAGTTTATGGACTAGCGGGATATCTTACGAGCAGTACTTC. Encoded protein: CASSLWTSGISYEQYF.

The chain joins TRBV6-1 to TRBJ1-5, with 8 bases lining up with TRBD1. V shed 2 bases and J 4 bases; nucleotides not matched to a gene: 4. This CDR3 spans 15 amino acids. CDR1 is MNHNS, CDR2 SASEGT, per germline. This CDR3 reads CASSEFGQGNQPQHF. CDR3 bases: TGTGCCAGCAGTGAATTCGGACAGGGTAATCAGCCCCAGCATTTT.

V usage is TRBV7-3 and J usage is TRBJ2-7; D is uncertain. CDR1 SGHTA and CDR2 FQGTGA come from the germline V gene. The CDR3 extends over 13 amino acids. The V and J ends lost 0 bases and 9 bases respectively, with 12 bases between them. This CDR3 is CASSLTKVQLQYF. The CDR3 nucleotides are TGTGCCAGCAGCTTAACGAAGGTCCAGCTGCAGTACTTC. Looking up the rest from reference TRBV7-3 and TRBJ2-7 gives the full variable domain: GAGVSQTPSNKVTEKGKYVELRCDPISGHTALYWYRQSLGQGPEFLIYFQGTGAADDSGLPNDRFFAVRPEGSVSTLKIQRTERGDSAVYLCASSLTKVQLQYFGPGTRLTVT.

The gene calls are TRBV5-6 and TRBJ2-5; no definite D call. The CDR3 has 13 residues. V lost 0 bases, J lost 4 bases, and 7 bases lay in between. Germline CDR1 SGHDT, CDR2 YYEEEE. The CDR3 loop is CASSLGRPETQYF. The CDR3, as DNA: TGTGCCAGCAGCTTGGGCAGGCCAGAGACCCAGTACTTC.

This clone has only one observation. The chain recombines TRBV4-3 with TRBJ1-5; no clear D gene. Trimming stripped 0 bases from V and 9 bases from J, with 9 bases between. CDR1 LGHNA and CDR2 YSLEER come from the germline V gene. The CDR3 has 13 amino acids. The CDR3 DNA is TGCGCCAGCAGCCAAGATATCTACAGGCCCCAGCATTTT. Translating it yields CASSQDIYRPQHF.

This clone occurred once. V usage is TRBV4-1 and J usage is TRBJ1-4; D might be TRBD1 (5 bases). The CDR3 length is 15 residues. Germline CDR1 and CDR2: MGHRA and YSYEKL. The V and J ends lost 3 bases and 0 bases respectively, with 8 bases between them. The CDR3 DNA is TGCGCCAGCAGCCAGATGGGGGCAACTAATGAAAAACTGTTTTTT. Residues: CASSQMGATNEKLFF.

CDR3 in amino acids: CASSDQPTSGNTIYF. As DNA, the CDR3 is TGTGCCAGCAGTGACCAGCCTACCTCTGGAAACACCATATATTTT. This chain connects TRBV2 to TRBJ1-3; D is undetermined. Germline V CDR1 and CDR2: SNHLY, FYNNEI. The CDR3 length is 15 residues. V was cut by 3 bases and J by 0 bases, with 9 bases left in between.

The chain joins TRBV9 to TRBJ2-5, with 9 bases identical to TRBD2. Germline values: CDR1 SGDLS, CDR2 YYNGEE. Trimming removed 3 bases from V and 5 bases from J; junction bases left unmatched: 17. This CDR3 region has 18 residues. The CDR3 bases are TGTGCCAGCAGCGGGCCCGGGGTAGCGGGGGCCCCGCGGGAGACCCAGTACTTC. Translation: CASSGPGVAGAPRETQYF.

This clone is a singleton in its sample. This chain joins TRBV28 and TRBJ1-5; maybe TRBD1 (5 bases). V was pared by 3 bases and J by 6 bases, with 6 bases between. The CDR3 length is 12 residues. The germline V gene has CDR1 MDHEN and CDR2 SYDVKM. The CDR3 region is CASSLGGQPQHF. The DNA of the CDR3 is TGTGCCAGCAGTTTGGGGGGTCAGCCCCAGCATTTT.

The J gene is TRBJ1-1, the V gene TRBV6-1; D is unresolved. The CDR3 has 12 residues. Germline CDR1 reads MNHNS; CDR2 reads SASEGT. V lost 8 bases and J lost 0, with 7 bases in between. CDR3 sequence: CASQIMNTEAFF. CDR3 DNA sequence: TGTGCCAGCCAAATTATGAACACTGAAGCTTTCTTT.